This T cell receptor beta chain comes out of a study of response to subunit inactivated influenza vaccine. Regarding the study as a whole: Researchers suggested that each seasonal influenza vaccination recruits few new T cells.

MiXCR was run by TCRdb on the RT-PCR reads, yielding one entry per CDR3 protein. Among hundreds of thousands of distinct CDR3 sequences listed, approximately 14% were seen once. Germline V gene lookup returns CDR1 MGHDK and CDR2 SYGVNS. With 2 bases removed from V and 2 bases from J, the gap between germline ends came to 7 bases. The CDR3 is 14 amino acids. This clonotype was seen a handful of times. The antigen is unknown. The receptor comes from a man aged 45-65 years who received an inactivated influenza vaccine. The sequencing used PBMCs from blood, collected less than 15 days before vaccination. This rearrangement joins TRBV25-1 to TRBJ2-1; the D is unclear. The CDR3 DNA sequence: TGTGCCAGCAGTGAACCAACGACCTACAATGAGCAGTTCTTC. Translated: CASSEPTTYNEQFF.